A selection of T cell receptor beta chains follows, all from one sample in a study of graft-versus-host responses after intestinal transplantation. TCRdb's table, derived via immunoSEQ multiplex PCR, lists solely in-frame clones and lacks some. Found here are 25,000 or so clones, over 90% of them singletons; the top ten hold just under 2%. The starting material was PBMCs, obtained 39 to 40 days after intestinal transplant. The receptor set was obtained from a human patient who received an intestinal transplant, so some T cells may come from the graft donor. Both conserved end residues are part of each CDR3. D genes are given only for firm matches. The size field is filled for only some rows; it gives once, few, many or a size class.

abundance,d_gene,j_gene,v_gene,CDR3nt,CDR3aa
-,-,TRBJ2-3,TRBV11-3,TGTGCCAGCAGCTTATCTCCCTCGGCGGTGGGGAGCACAGATACGCAGTATTTT,CASSLSPSAVGSTDTQYF
once,TRBD2,TRBJ2-7,TRBV6-5,TGTGCCAGCAGCAGACTAGCGGGACCCGTTTACGAGCAGTACTTC,CASSRLAGPVYEQYF
once,TRBD1,TRBJ2-7,TRBV28,TGTGCCAGCAGTTTATTGCCCAGGGACAGCGAGCAGTACTTC,CASSLLPRDSEQYF
once,-,TRBJ2-1,TRBV27,TGTGCCAGCAGCCCAACTCCCAATGAGCAGTTCTTC,CASSPTPNEQFF
once,-,TRBJ1-2,TRBV7-2,TGTGCCAGCAGCTTAGAGGCGGGCGCCGAGGGCTACACCTTC,CASSLEAGAEGYTF
once,-,TRBJ2-3,TRBV9,TGTGCCAGCAGCGTAGGGCTAGCAAGCACAGATACGCAGTATTTT,CASSVGLASTDTQYF
-,-,TRBJ2-2,TRBV29-1,TGCAGCGTTGATGGCAGGGGCCTTAACACCGGGGAGCTGTTTTTT,CSVDGRGLNTGELFF
-,TRBD2,TRBJ2-7,TRBV11-2,TGTGCCAGCAGCCAAATGACTAGCGGTACCTACGAGCAGTACTTC,CASSQMTSGTYEQYF
-,-,TRBJ1-5,TRBV30,TGTGCCTGGAGTTCTGGGGTCAATCAGCCCCAGCATTTT,CAWSSGVNQPQHF
-,TRBD2,TRBJ2-5,TRBV19,TGTGCCAGTAGTATACTAGCGGGGTACCAAGAGACCCAGTACTTC,CASSILAGYQETQYF
-,-,TRBJ2-2,TRBV11-3,TGTGCCAGCAGTCCTGCGTTGGGCGGGGAGCTGTTTTTT,CASSPALGGELFF
-,-,TRBJ2-7,TRBV27,TGTGCCAGCAGTTTTACAGAAAATTACGAGCAGTACTTC,CASSFTENYEQYF
once,TRBD2,TRBJ2-7,TRBV4-2,TGTGCCAGCAGCCAAGGGACTAGCGGGAGAGGTTACGAGCAGTACTTC,CASSQGTSGRGYEQYF
few,-,TRBJ2-1,TRBV27,TGTGCCAGCAGTTTGTACGGGAATGAGCAGTTCTTC,CASSLYGNEQFF
-,-,TRBJ1-6,TRBV15,TGTGCCACCAGCAGAGATACGAACCCCCTCCACTTT,CATSRDTNPLHF
-,TRBD1,TRBJ2-7,TRBV15,TGTGCCACCAGCACCGGGACAGGGGTTATCTACGAGCAGTACTTC,CATSTGTGVIYEQYF
-,-,TRBJ2-7,TRBV5-6,TGTGCCAGCAGCTTGGGGGTTTACGAGCAGTACTTC,CASSLGVYEQYF
-,-,TRBJ1-5,TRBV28,TGTGCCAGCAGCCCTAAGTGGTCCCGGCGTCAGCCCCAGCATTTT,CASSPKWSRRQPQHF
-,-,TRBJ2-7,TRBV5-5,TGTGCCAGCAGCTTAGTGACCAGTGCCTACGAGCAGTACTTC,CASSLVTSAYEQYF
-,-,TRBJ2-7,TRBV5-1,TGCGCCAGCAGCTTGGCCTGGGAAACATGGTTCTACGAGCAGTACTTC,CASSLAWETWFYEQYF
-,-,TRBJ2-5,TRBV5-6,TGTGCCAGCAGCTTTCTCACGCGGTACCAAGAGACCCAGTACTTC,CASSFLTRYQETQYF
-,-,TRBJ1-3,TRBV4-1,TGCGCCAGCAGCCAAGATTCCAGGGGTGTTATAAACACCATATATTTT,CASSQDSRGVINTIYF
-,-,TRBJ2-7,TRBV10-2,TGCGCCAGCAGTGAGTACGAGGGAAACTCTGTCTACGAGCAGTACTTC,CASSEYEGNSVYEQYF
-,TRBD2,TRBJ2-1,TRBV13,TGTGCCAGCAGCTCCCCAAAACTAGCGGTGTACAATGAGCAGTTCTTC,CASSSPKLAVYNEQFF
-,-,TRBJ2-5,TRBV7-8,TGTGCCAGCAGCTTAGACGGGACAACACAAGAGACCCAGTACTTC,CASSLDGTTQETQYF
-,TRBD2,TRBJ2-1,TRBV27,TGTGCCAGCAGCGTAGCGGGACCCTCCTACAATGAGCAGTTCTTC,CASSVAGPSYNEQFF
-,TRBD2,TRBJ2-1,TRBV7-2,TGTGCCAGCAGCCGACTAGCGGGAGGGCCCACCTACAATGAGCAGTTCTTC,CASSRLAGGPTYNEQFF
-,-,TRBJ1-5,TRBV6-5,TGTGCCAGCAGTGAAGGTACCGCGAATCAGCCCCAGCATTTT,CASSEGTANQPQHF
-,TRBD2,TRBJ2-7,TRBV25-1,TGTGCCAGACAACTAGCGGGAGTTATATCACTACGAGGGCAGTACTTC,CARQLAGVISLRGQYF
-,-,TRBJ2-3,TRBV9,TGTGCCAGCAAACCGGGACACCGCACAGATACGCAGTATTTT,CASKPGHRTDTQYF
-,-,TRBJ1-2,TRBV5-5,TGTGCCAGCAGCCTAACAGCGACTAACTATGGCTACACCTTC,CASSLTATNYGYTF
-,-,TRBJ1-1,TRBV9,TGTGCCAGCACACGTCGAGGAGGCACTGAAGCTTTCTTT,CASTRRGGTEAFF
-,TRBD1,TRBJ1-2,TRBV29-1,TGCAGCGTTGGACAGGGGGCCTATGGCTACACCTTC,CSVGQGAYGYTF
-,-,TRBJ2-2,TRBV6-5,TGTGCCAGCAGTTACGGGGGGTCCGGGGAGCTGTTTTTT,CASSYGGSGELFF
-,TRBD1,TRBJ1-1,TRBV7-3,TGTGCCAGCAGCCCCACCGGGACAGGGGTATCAGAAGCTTTCTTT,CASSPTGTGVSEAFF
-,-,TRBJ1-1,TRBV5-4,TGTGCCAGCAGCCAGAATCTAAACCGGGATCTAGCTTTCTTT,CASSQNLNRDLAFF
few,-,TRBJ1-1,TRBV6-5,TGTGCCAGCAGTAGAACAGGGAACACTGAAGCTTTCTTT,CASSRTGNTEAFF
once,-,TRBJ2-3,TRBV10-2,TGCGCCAGCAGAATTAGCACAGATACGCAGTATTTT,CASRISTDTQYF
-,TRBD1,TRBJ2-5,TRBV7-9,TGTGCCAGCAGCTTAACCTCCCAGGGGGCGAGGGAGACCCAGTACTTC,CASSLTSQGARETQYF
-,-,TRBJ1-1,TRBV9,TGTGCCAGCAGCGTAGGAGTGACAGCGAACACTGAAGCTTTCTTT,CASSVGVTANTEAFF
once,-,TRBJ2-7,TRBV28,TGTGCCAGCAGTTTGGGAGGAGCCGAGCAGTACTTC,CASSLGGAEQYF
-,-,TRBJ2-1,TRBV28,TGTGCCAGCAGTTTTGAGGGTCTCTCCTACAATGAGCAGTTCTTC,CASSFEGLSYNEQFF
-,-,TRBJ1-3,TRBV7-2,TGTGCCAGCAAAAAACTTAGGTTCTCTAGGGGCTTAGCTGGAAACACCATATATTTT,CASKKLRFSRGLAGNTIYF
-,TRBD2,TRBJ2-1,TRBV4-1,TGCGCCAGCAGCCAAGTACGGGAGGGCCTTCGGAATGAGCAGTTCTTC,CASSQVREGLRNEQFF
few,-,TRBJ1-3,TRBV7-6,TGTGCCAGCAGCCCCCGCCAGGGTAGGACCATATATTTT,CASSPRQGRTIYF
once,-,TRBJ2-4,TRBV7-8,TGTGCCAGCAGCTTAGTGGGCAGGGACATTCAGTACTTC,CASSLVGRDIQYF
once,TRBD2,TRBJ2-7,TRBV27,TGTGCCAGCATTCCTAGCGGGAGGTACGAGCAGTACTTC,CASIPSGRYEQYF
-,TRBD1,TRBJ1-2,TRBV6-6,TGTGCCAGCAGTTACCCCACAGGGGCCCTTAACTATGGCTACACCTTC,CASSYPTGALNYGYTF
-,-,TRBJ2-1,TRBV7-9,TGTGCCAGCAGCCCTGTGACCCAAACCGTCTACAATGAGCAGTTCTTC,CASSPVTQTVYNEQFF
-,-,TRBJ2-2,TRBV4-1,TGCGCCAGCAGCCAAGCAGGGGAGTTGAACACCGGGGAGCTGTTTTTT,CASSQAGELNTGELFF
-,-,TRBJ1-2,TRBV28,TGTGCCAGCAGTTTGGATCTAACCACCGGCGCGTATGGCTACACCTTC,CASSLDLTTGAYGYTF
-,-,TRBJ2-7,TRBV15,TGTGCCACCAGCAGTGGAGAGGGGGTCGACGAGCAGTACTTC,CATSSGEGVDEQYF
-,-,TRBJ1-2,TRBV4-3,TGCGCCAGCAGCCAAAGTCATGGTGGCCTTCCTTGGGGCTACACCTTC,CASSQSHGGLPWGYTF
-,TRBD2,TRBJ2-7,TRBV27,TGTGCCAGCACCCCCCGAGGCGGGAGGGCCGGGTCCTACGAGCAGTACTTC,CASTPRGGRAGSYEQYF
-,-,TRBJ1-2,TRBV10-3,TGTGCCATCAGTGAGACCCCCAGGGGCCGGCTCTATGGCTACACCTTC,CAISETPRGRLYGYTF
-,TRBD1,TRBJ2-7,TRBV6-5,TGTGCCAGCAGCCTGCTAACCGGGACAGGGAACGAGCAGTACTTC,CASSLLTGTGNEQYF
-,-,TRBJ2-2,TRBV29-1,TGCAGCGTTGGAGAGGACTATAACACCGGGGAGCTGTTTTTT,CSVGEDYNTGELFF